A selection of T cell receptor beta chains follows, all from one sample in a study of blood T cell repertoires in COVID-19. Produced via immunoSEQ multiplex PCR; TCRdb's table is partial and in-frame only. The table includes approximately 230,000 clones, about nine tenths detected once. Sequencing was carried out using PBMCs or T cells enriched from blood (not recorded which). These receptors all stem from a man between 18 and 35 years old who had recovered from COVID-19. Each CDR3 is given with its conserved first and last residue. Fields, in order: D gene, clone size, J gene, V gene, CDR3 DNA, CDR3 protein. A D gene is named only where the DNA matches it firmly. Expanded clones are given a class, and other clones once, few, many or no size at all.

- - TRBJ1-5 TRBV3-1/TRBV3-2 TGTGCCAGCAGCCAAGTTCGGGGGAATCAGCCCCAGCATTTT CASSQVRGNQPQHF
- - TRBJ2-2 TRBV7-2 TGTGCCAGCAGCTTAATCCAGTCAACCACCGGGGAGCTGTTTTTT CASSLIQSTTGELFF
TRBD2 - TRBJ2-1 TRBV6-4 TGTGCCAGCAGTGACTCGCCTAGCGGGGGGGCCAATGAGCAGTTCTTC CASSDSPSGGANEQFF
- - TRBJ2-6 TRBV18 TGTGCCAGCTCAAATCGGGACACTTGGGCCAACGTCCTGACTTTC CASSNRDTWANVLTF
TRBD1 once TRBJ1-5 TRBV14 TGTGCCAGCAGCCGGACAGGGAGGAATCAGCCCCAGCATTTT CASSRTGRNQPQHF
- many TRBJ2-7 TRBV30 TGTGCCTGGAGCGACGCCAGGGCATGGGACTACGAGCAGTACTTC CAWSDARAWDYEQYF
- - TRBJ1-3 TRBV5-4 TGTGCCAGCAGCAAAGGGGCCGTCTCTGGAAACACCATATATTTT CASSKGAVSGNTIYF
- - TRBJ2-1 TRBV5-1 TGCGCCAGCAGCTTGGCGCCCAGGGGACGCTCCTACAATGAGCAGTTCTTC CASSLAPRGRSYNEQFF
- - TRBJ2-3 TRBV5-6 TGTGCCAGCAGCGGATTACGGAGGACAGATACGCAGTATTTT CASSGLRRTDTQYF
- few TRBJ1-5 TRBV4-1 TGCGCCAGCAGCCAAGATCCTGCAGGGATATTTGCTCAGCCCCAGCATTTT CASSQDPAGIFAQPQHF
TRBD1 - TRBJ1-4 TRBV5-1 TGCGCCAGCAGCGCTGGGACAGGGGGGAGTAATGAAAAACTGTTTTTT CASSAGTGGSNEKLFF
TRBD1 - TRBJ1-1 TRBV28 TGTGCCAGCAGTAATCAGGGGGACACTGAAGCTTTCTTT CASSNQGDTEAFF
TRBD1 - TRBJ1-4 TRBV3-1/TRBV3-2 TGTGCCAGCAGCCAAGGGTGGCAGGGGGTCGGTGAAAAACTGTTTTTT CASSQGWQGVGEKLFF
- few TRBJ2-3 TRBV5-1 TGCGCCAGCAGCCCCCTCCCGGATACGCAGTATTTT CASSPLPDTQYF
- - TRBJ1-1 TRBV5-1 TGCGCCAGCAGCTCGGATCCAGGGAACACTGAAGCTTTCTTT CASSSDPGNTEAFF
- - TRBJ1-2 TRBV6-5 TGTGCCACCCGGGAGACAGTTAACTATGGCTACACCTTC CATRETVNYGYTF
- - TRBJ2-3 TRBV15 TGTGCCACCAGCGGTAGCGGCGCTAGCACAGATACGCAGTATTTT CATSGSGASTDTQYF
TRBD2 - TRBJ2-1 TRBV28 TGTGCCAGCTGGGATAGCGGGTTAAGATCCTACAATGAGCAGTTCTTC CASWDSGLRSYNEQFF
- few TRBJ1-5 TRBV2 TGTGCCAGCAGCTCGGACAGACAGAGGCCCCAGCATTTT CASSSDRQRPQHF
- - TRBJ1-5 TRBV28 TGTGCCAGCAGCCTCTATAGCAATCAGCCCCAGCATTTT CASSLYSNQPQHF
- - TRBJ1-5 TRBV7-9 TGTGCCAGCAGCGCGTCGGGGGGCGGCCCCCAGCATTTT CASSASGGGPQHF
- few TRBJ2-2 TRBV24-1 TGTGCCACCGGTCGGTCTAACACCGGGGAGCTGTTTTTT CATGRSNTGELFF
- - TRBJ2-7 TRBV5-6 TGTGCCAGCAGCGATAGGACAGTCGGGACCTTCGAGCAGTACTTC CASSDRTVGTFEQYF
- - TRBJ1-2 TRBV19 TGTGCCAGTAAGATAGGGGCCCGTGATGGCTACACCTTC CASKIGARDGYTF
TRBD2 - TRBJ2-7 TRBV5-1 TGCGCCAGCAGCCCGACTAGCGGGTCGCCCTACGAGCAGTACTTC CASSPTSGSPYEQYF
- once TRBJ2-7 TRBV7-2 TGTGCCAGCAGCTTAGACTTCATATTGGCCTACGAGCAGTACTTC CASSLDFILAYEQYF